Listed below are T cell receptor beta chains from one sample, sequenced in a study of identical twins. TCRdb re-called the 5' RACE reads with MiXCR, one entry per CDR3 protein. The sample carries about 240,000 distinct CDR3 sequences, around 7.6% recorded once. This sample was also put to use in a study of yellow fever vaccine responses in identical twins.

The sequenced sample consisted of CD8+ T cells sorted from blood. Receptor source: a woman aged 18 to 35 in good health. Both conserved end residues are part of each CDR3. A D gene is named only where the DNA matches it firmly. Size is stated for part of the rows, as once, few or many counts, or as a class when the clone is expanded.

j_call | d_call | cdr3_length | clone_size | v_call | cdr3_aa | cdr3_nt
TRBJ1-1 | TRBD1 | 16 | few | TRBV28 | CASSPRRGQANTEAFF | TGTGCCAGCAGTCCGCGGAGGGGACAGGCGAACACTGAAGCTTTCTTT
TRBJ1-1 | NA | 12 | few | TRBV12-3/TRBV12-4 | CAIIDRGFEAFF | TGTGCCATAATCGATCGGGGGTTTGAAGCTTTCTTT
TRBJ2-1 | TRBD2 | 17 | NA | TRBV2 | CASSEWASGRTGNEQFF | TGTGCCAGCAGTGAATGGGCTAGCGGGAGAACCGGCAATGAGCAGTTCTTC
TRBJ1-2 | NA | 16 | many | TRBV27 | CASSLSPLAGAYGYTF | TGTGCCAGCAGTTTATCGCCCCTGGCAGGGGCCTATGGCTACACCTTC
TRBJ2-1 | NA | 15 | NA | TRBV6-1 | CASSPTGFSYNEQFF | TGTGCCAGCAGCCCCACAGGGTTTTCGTACAATGAGCAGTTCTTC
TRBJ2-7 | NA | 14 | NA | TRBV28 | CASSRLPPNYEQYF | TGTGCCAGCAGTCGTCTCCCACCCAATTACGAGCAGTACTTC
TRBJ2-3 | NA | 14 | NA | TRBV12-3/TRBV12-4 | CASSSGLRTDTQYF | TGTGCCAGCAGTTCGGGACTTCGCACAGATACGCAGTATTTT
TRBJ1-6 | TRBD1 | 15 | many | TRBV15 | CATRPSGTGDSPLHF | TGTGCCACCAGGCCGTCCGGGACAGGGGATTCACCCCTCCACTTT
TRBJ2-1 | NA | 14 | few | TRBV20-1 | CSARDGDSYNEQFF | TGCAGTGCTAGAGACGGGGACTCCTACAATGAGCAGTTCTTC
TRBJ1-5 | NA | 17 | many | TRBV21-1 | CASSKGAPDRSNQPQHF | TGTGCCAGCAGCAAAGGAGCCCCCGACAGGAGCAATCAGCCCCAGCATTTT
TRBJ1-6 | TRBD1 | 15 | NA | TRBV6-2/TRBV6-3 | CASTRVGQGNSPLHF | TGTGCCAGCACAAGAGTGGGACAGGGGAATTCACCCCTCCACTTT
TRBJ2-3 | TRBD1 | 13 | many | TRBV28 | CATGTGLSDTQYF | TGTGCCACCGGGACAGGGCTGTCAGATACGCAGTATTTT
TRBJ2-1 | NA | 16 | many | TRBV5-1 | CASSQAPTESVNEQFF | TGCGCCAGCAGCCAAGCTCCCACAGAGAGCGTAAATGAGCAGTTCTTC
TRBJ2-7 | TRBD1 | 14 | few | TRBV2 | CASSETGAGYEQYF | TGTGCCAGCAGTGAGACAGGGGCGGGCTACGAGCAGTACTTC
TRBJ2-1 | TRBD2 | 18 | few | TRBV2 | CASSEGLAGGRPYNEQFF | TGTGCCAGCAGTGAGGGGCTAGCGGGGGGGCGCCCCTACAATGAGCAGTTCTTC
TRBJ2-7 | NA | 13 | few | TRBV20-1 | CSARVGTTYEQYF | TGCAGTGCTCGGGTAGGGACCACCTACGAGCAGTACTTC
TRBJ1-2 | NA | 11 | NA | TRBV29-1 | CSVELRDGWTF | TGCAGCGTTGAACTCAGGGACGGGTGGACCTTC